The 23 T cell receptor beta chains given below trace back to one sample, sequenced in a study of T cells in Graves' hyperthyroidism and ophthalmopathy. Using RNA transcripts as the source, TCR beta CDR3 regions were amplified. First-round RT-PCR with HTBI primers amplified the TCR CDR3 region. TCRdb called the multiplex PCR reads again in MiXCR, with one record for every CDR3 protein. The sample lists 300,000 to 400,000 distinct CDR3 sequences; over 11% were seen once. The material sequenced was blood. The receptors were sampled from a woman in her 30s with Graves' hyperthyroidism.

This clonotype occurred a few times. The genes are TRBV29-1 and TRBJ2-1; D is tentatively TRBD1 or TRBD2 (5 bases each). Germline lookup yields CDR1 SQVTM and CDR2 ANQGSEA. V gave up 4 bases and J gave up 0 bases, with 13 bases separating them. The CDR3 has 15 residues. CDR3 sequence (DNA): TGCAGCGTTGGTAAAGGGACCAGCTCCTACAATGAGCAGTTCTTC. It translates to CSVGKGTSSYNEQFF.

Ten or more counts support this clonotype. This rearrangement joins TRBV28 to TRBJ2-2; D is perhaps TRBD1 or TRBD2 (5 bases each). Germline V gene sequence: CDR1 MDHEN, CDR2 SYDVKM. Trimming took 3 bases from V and 4 from J, leaving 12 bases between them. The CDR3 is 15 amino acids. The chain's CDR3 is CASSLQGVVTGELFF. CDR3 bases: TGTGCCAGCAGTTTGCAGGGAGTAGTCACCGGGGAGCTGTTTTTT. The full variable domain, with the rest looked up from reference TRBV28 and TRBJ2-2, is DVKVTQSSRYLVKRTGEKVFLECVQDMDHENMFWYRQDPGLGLRLIYFSYDVKMKEKGDIPEGYSVSREKKERFSLILESASTNQTSMYLCASSLQGVVTGELFFGEGSRLTVL.

This clonotype was observed many times. The chain joins TRBV2 to TRBJ2-1; tentatively, D is TRBD2 (5 bases). CDR1 and CDR2 from the germline V gene are SNHLY and FYNNEI. With 7 bases removed from V and 6 bases from J, the gap between germline ends came to 13 bases. The CDR3 is 13 amino acids. The CDR3: CASTAENCNEQFF. The CDR3, as DNA: TGTGCCAGCACAGCGGAGAATTGCAATGAGCAGTTCTTC. Full variable domain (outside the CDR3, taken from reference TRBV2 and TRBJ2-1): EPEVTQTPSHQVTQMGQEVILRCVPISNHLYFYWYRQILGQKVEFLVSFYNNEISEKSEIFDDQFSVERPDGSNFTLKIRSTKLEDSAMYFCASTAENCNEQFFGPGTRLTVL.

This clonotype was seen at least ten times. This chain links TRBV27 with TRBJ1-2, with 8 nucleotides matching TRBD1. From germline, CDR1 is MNHEY and CDR2 SMNVEV (reference sequence). This CDR3 contains 14 residues. After removal of 5 bases from V and 8 bases from J, the junction contained 10 bases not matched to a gene. DNA for the CDR3: TGTGCCAGCAGTGGGGCTAGGACAGGGCAAGGCTACACCTTC. This gives the protein CASSGARTGQGYTF.

J is TRBJ2-7 and V is TRBV2, with 8 nucleotides matching TRBD1. Germline CDR1 reads SNHLY; CDR2 reads FYNNEI. The CDR3 loop spans 14 amino acids. Trimming cost V 4 bases and J 4 bases; bases outside gene matches: 6. The CDR3: CASSGSDRGYEQYF. CDR3 coding DNA: TGTGCCAGCAGTGGGAGTGACAGGGGTTACGAGCAGTACTTC.

This clonotype was picked up many times. The V gene is TRBV28, the J gene TRBJ1-5; TRBD1 might be the D (5 bases). V lost 5 bases and J lost 1, with 18 bases in between. This CDR3 has 17 residues. Germline loops: CDR1 MDHEN, CDR2 SYDVKM. CDR3 residues: CASSPRRTSPSNQPQHF. For the CDR3, the DNA is TGTGCCAGCAGTCCACGACGGACATCACCAAGCAATCAGCCCCAGCATTTT.

This clonotype occurred many times. J is TRBJ2-7 and V is TRBV12-3 or TRBV12-4; D is perhaps TRBD1 (6 bases). This CDR3 has 16 residues. Trimming removed 5 bases from V and 2 bases from J, with 19 bases in between. The DNA of the CDR3 is TGTGCCAGCAGTCACACGATAGCAGGGGACCCCTACGAGCAGTACTTC. It encodes CASSHTIAGDPYEQYF.

This clonotype was seen ten or more times. The chain employs TRBV28 and TRBJ1-1; D is perhaps TRBD1 (5 bases). V shed 7 bases and J shed 6 bases, with 27 bases lying between them. The germline gives CDR1 MDHEN, CDR2 SYDVKM. The CDR3 loop spans 17 amino acids. CDR3 DNA sequence: TGTGCCAGCACCGGTTCCGCGCGCGGGACCCCGCGCGCTGAAGCTTTCTTT. Protein sequence: CASTGSARGTPRAEAFF.

V gene TRBV28 combines with J gene TRBJ2-7; 12 bases line up with TRBD2. J lost 4 bases, V lost 6 bases, and 13 bases had no gene match. The CDR3 runs 17 residues. Per the germline V gene, CDR1 is MDHEN and CDR2 is SYDVKM. CDR3 DNA: TGTGCCAGCAGAGGGCTAGCGGGAGGGCCCAGTGGGTACGAGCAGTACTTC. It translates to CASRGLAGGPSGYEQYF.

This clonotype showed up just a few times. V is TRBV2 and J is TRBJ1-4; D might be TRBD1 (5 bases). There are 13 residues in the CDR3. Germline CDR1 reads SNHLY; CDR2 reads FYNNEI. CDR3 bases: TGTGCGACGAAAAGGGACGGTAATGAAAAACTGTTTTTT. Protein sequence: CATKRDGNEKLFF.

This chain connects TRBV20-1 to TRBJ2-1, with 9 bases aligning to TRBD1. The V gene's germline CDR1 is DFQATT and CDR2 SNEGSKA (reference sequence). The CDR3 consists of 14 residues. The V gene end was trimmed by 3 bases and the J gene end by 7 bases; junction bases not matched to a gene: 7. CDR3 coding DNA: TGCAGTGCTAGGCCGAGGGACAGGGAAAATGAGCAGTTCTTC. Its translation: CSARPRDRENEQFF.

The rearrangement uses TRBV10-3 and TRBJ2-2; no firm D call. Germline V gives CDR1 ENHRY, CDR2 SYGVKD. Trimming took 8 bases from V and 2 from J, leaving 12 bases between them. The CDR3 spans 14 residues. Written as DNA, the CDR3 is TGTGCCATCCATACCTCGGATAACACCGGGGAGCTGTTTTTT. This codes for CAIHTSDNTGELFF.

Notes on this clonotype: No conserved phenylalanine or tryptophan ends this CDR3, so it is likely a read error. The V call is TRBV20-1, the J call TRBJ2-1; TRBD2 matches 13 bases. The CDR3 length is 16 residues. Looked up from germline, CDR1 is DFQATT and CDR2 is SNEGSKA (reference sequence). J gave up 4 bases and V 6 bases, and 9 bases lay outside the gene matches. The CDR3 loop reads CSAPARLAGGYNEQFC. In DNA, the CDR3 is TGCAGTGCCCCGGCCCGACTAGCGGGAGGATACAATGAGCAGTTCTGC.

V usage is TRBV9 and J usage is TRBJ2-3; possibly TRBD2 for D (6 bases). This CDR3 spans 16 amino acids. Trimming shortened V by 2 bases and J by 2 bases, and 15 bases separated the two germline ends. Looked up from germline, CDR1 is SGDLS and CDR2 is YYNGEE. The DNA of the CDR3 is TGTGCCAGCAGCGTTAAGTCAGGAGGGGTCACAGATACGCAGTATTTT. Translated, it gives CASSVKSGGVTDTQYF.

This clonotype was detected many times. The genes are TRBV7-8 and TRBJ2-2, with D possibly matching TRBD2 (5 bases). Germline CDR1 SGHVS, CDR2 FQNEAQ. Trimming stripped 2 bases from V and 0 bases from J, with 7 bases between. This CDR3 comprises 15 residues. Here the CDR3 DNA reads TGTGCCAGCAGCTTAATGCGGGCGAACACCGGGGAGCTGTTTTTT. This sequence encodes CASSLMRANTGELFF.

This clonotype occurred many times. The chain employs TRBV14 and TRBJ2-7; a possible D gene is TRBD2 (6 bases). The germline CDR1 and CDR2 sequences are SGHDN and FVKESK. The CDR3 is 15 residues long. The ends were cut back, 0 bases at V and 4 bases at J, with 13 bases in the middle. CDR3 DNA: TGTGCCAGCAGCCAAGAAGGGAGACTAGTTTACGAGCAGTACTTC. This gives the protein CASSQEGRLVYEQYF. Using reference TRBV14 and TRBJ2-7 for the parts outside the CDR3, the full variable domain is EAGVTQFPSHSVIEKGQTVTLRCDPISGHDNLYWYRRVMGKEIKFLLHFVKESKQDESGMPNNRFLAERTGGTYSTLKVQPAELEDSGVYFCASSQEGRLVYEQYFGPGTRLTVT.

This clonotype was counted at least ten times. The chain combines TRBV4-3 with TRBJ1-2; D remains ambiguous. There are 14 residues in the CDR3. Germline V CDR1 and CDR2: LGHNA, YSLEER. Between the trimmed V and J ends, which lost 0 bases and 3 bases, there was a span of 8 bases. The CDR3 bases are TGCGCCAGCAGCCAAGAATCAGGCCACTATGGCTACACCTTC. It translates to CASSQESGHYGYTF.

This clonotype was counted many times. V is TRBV7-2 and J is TRBJ2-3; TRBD2 agrees at 15 bases. The germline V gene has CDR1 SGHTA and CDR2 FQGNSA. The CDR3 is 19 residues long. The J segment lost 4 bases and the V segment lost 4 bases, leaving 12 bases of the junction unmatched. The CDR3 bases are TGTGCCAGCAGCTCCGGACTAGCGGGAGGGCTTGGGTACGCAGATACGCAGTATTTT. This gives the protein CASSSGLAGGLGYADTQYF.

This clonotype was counted only a few times. The genes are TRBV7-2 and TRBJ1-2; TRBD1 matches at 10 bases. Germline values: CDR1 SGHTA, CDR2 FQGNSA. V was pared by 6 bases and J by 12 bases, with 10 bases of the junction left unmatched. The CDR3 length is 13 residues. The CDR3 here is CASRSPGQGLHTF. DNA of the CDR3: TGTGCCAGCAGGAGTCCGGGACAGGGGTTACACACCTTC.

The chain has TRBV6-1 and TRBJ1-5; D gene unclear. The germline gives CDR1 MNHNS, CDR2 SASEGT. V was cut by 6 bases and J by 2 bases, with 11 bases left in between. The CDR3 sequence is 14 residues long. DNA for the CDR3: TGTGCCAGCAGCAGAACCGATGGCAATCAGCCCCAGCATTTT. Protein product: CASSRTDGNQPQHF.

In its sample, this clonotype was seen a few times. V gene TRBV3-1 combines with J gene TRBJ1-1, with 7 bases fitting TRBD1. The CDR3 is 16 residues long. The V segment lost 4 bases and the J segment 3 bases; nucleotides outside the gene matches: 11. Germline V gene sequence: CDR1 LGHDT, CDR2 YNNKEL (reference sequence). Here the CDR3 DNA reads TGTGCCAGCAGCCTGACCGACAGGGTGGATTACACTGAAGCTTTCTTT. Its translation is CASSLTDRVDYTEAFF.

The chain carries TRBV9 and TRBJ1-5; the match to TRBD1 covers 11 bases. Germline values: CDR1 SGDLS, CDR2 YYNGEE. This CDR3 contains 16 residues. V lost 3 bases to trimming and J lost 7 bases; unmatched junction nucleotides: 9. The CDR3 reads CASSAGGQGVKQPQHF. CDR3 nucleotides: TGTGCCAGCAGCGCGGGGGGACAGGGGGTTAAACAGCCCCAGCATTTT. Together with reference TRBV9 and TRBJ1-5, the CDR3 gives the full variable domain: DSGVTQTPKHLITATGQRVTLRCSPRSGDLSVYWYQQSLDQGLQFLIQYYNGEERAKGNILERFSAQQFPDLHSELNLSSLELGDSALYFCASSAGGQGVKQPQHFGDGTRLSIL.

This clonotype has a count of ten or more. This chain joins TRBV30 and TRBJ2-7; 8 bases fit TRBD1. The CDR3 has 14 amino acids. CDR1 GTSNPN and CDR2 SVGIG come from the germline V gene (reference sequence). V was clipped by 2 bases and J by 9 bases; unmatched bases: 12. The CDR3 region has the DNA TGTGCCTGGAGTATCGGACAGGGCTCTCCGGGGCAGTACTTC. Its translation: CAWSIGQGSPGQYF.